The 21 T cell receptor beta chains below were found in one sample sequenced in a study of shared clonotypes between healthy human individuals. Assay: immunoSEQ multiplex PCR; the TCRdb copy retains only in-frame clones and omits some. The data show approximately 840,000 clones, around 96% seen once. CD45RO-negative cells were positively selected for CCR7, leaving out terminally differentiated effector memory CD45RA+ cells. The sequenced material came from naive CD8+ T cells sorted from blood. The receptors originated from a young man in good health.

To note about this clone: A junction boundary mismatches the germline segment, possibly from a read error. The rearrangement links TRBV9 to TRBJ2-7, with D uncertain. Germline lookup yields CDR1 SGDLS and CDR2 YYNGEE. This CDR3 is 8 amino acids long. The CDR3, as DNA: TGTGCCAGCAGCCCCACGCACTTC. Its protein is CASSPTHF.

The rearrangement uses TRBV5-4 and TRBJ1-2; D remains ambiguous. Trimming cost V 0 bases and J 7 bases, with 7 bases left between them. This CDR3 has 12 residues. Germline CDR1 is SGHNT and CDR2 is YYREEE (reference sequence). The CDR3 sequence: CASSLDLGGYTF. The CDR3 coding sequence is TGTGCCAGCAGCTTGGATCTGGGTGGCTACACCTTC.

The rearrangement joins TRBV2 to TRBJ2-1, with 7 bases identical to TRBD2. The CDR3 runs 14 residues. Trimming at V came to 8 bases and at J to 4 bases, leaving 8 bases not matched to a gene. Germline CDR1 and CDR2: SNHLY and FYNNEI. Written as DNA, the CDR3 is TGTGCCAGCCCGGGAGGTCCAAAGTACAATGAGCAGTTCTTC. Translating gives CASPGGPKYNEQFF.

J is TRBJ2-7 and V is TRBV11-2; no reliable D call. Per germline, CDR1 SGHAT and CDR2 FQNNGV. Trimming pared 3 bases from V and 3 bases from J, leaving 12 bases between. The CDR3 runs 14 residues. The CDR3 reads CASSFGSHRYEQYF. The DNA of the CDR3 is TGTGCCAGCAGCTTTGGTTCTCATCGCTACGAGCAGTACTTC.

The chain has TRBV11-2 and TRBJ1-1; D unresolved. Germline V gives CDR1 SGHAT, CDR2 FQNNGV. The CDR3 extends over 15 amino acids. Trimming shortened V by 0 bases and J by 3 bases, and 11 bases separated the two germline ends. As DNA, the CDR3 is TGTGCCAGCAGCTTAGAGTGGCCCGGGGACACTGAAGCTTTCTTT. Its translation is CASSLEWPGDTEAFF.

This clone has a single count. A read error may produce the germline difference seen at one junction end. The V call is TRBV10-3, the J call TRBJ2-6, with D uncertain. The germline CDR1 and CDR2 sequences are ENHRY and SYGVKD. The CDR3 totals 15 residues. The CDR3 is CAITSPHSEANVLTF. The CDR3 nucleotides are TGTGCCATCACCAGTCCCCACTCTGAGGCCAACGTCCTGACTTTC.

V and J are TRBV28 and TRBJ2-1; 7 bases align to TRBD1. The length of the CDR3 is 14 residues. CDR1 is MDHEN, CDR2 SYDVKM, per germline. The V and J ends lost 4 bases and 6 bases, in that order; junction bases with no gene match: 6. CDR3 sequence reads: CASSSRQGVNEQFF. CDR3 nucleotide sequence: TGTGCCAGCAGTTCCCGACAGGGAGTCAATGAGCAGTTCTTC.

V and J are TRBV18 and TRBJ1-4; D is perhaps TRBD1 (5 bases). V was clipped by 2 bases and J by 8 bases, with 15 bases between them. CDR3 length: 15 residues. The V gene's germline CDR1 is KGHSH and CDR2 LQKENI. CDR3 sequence (DNA): TGTGCCAGCTCACCATCTCGAGACAGTTGGGAAAAACTGTTTTTT. Amino acids: CASSPSRDSWEKLFF. Filled out from reference TRBV18 and TRBJ1-4, the complete variable domain reads NAGVMQNPRHLVRRRGQEARLRCSPMKGHSHVYWYRQLPEEGLKFMVYLQKENIIDESGMPKERFSAEFPKEGPSILRIQQVVRGDSAAYFCASSPSRDSWEKLFFGSGTQLSVL.

The chain combines TRBV11-2 with TRBJ2-7; TRBD2 matches at 10 bases. Germline loops: CDR1 SGHAT, CDR2 FQNNGV. This CDR3 is built from 17 residues. After removal of 0 bases from V and 2 bases from J, the junction contained 7 bases not matched to a gene. CDR3 residues: CASSLDSGRTPTYEQYF. CDR3 DNA: TGTGCCAGCAGCTTAGATAGCGGGAGGACGCCGACCTACGAGCAGTACTTC. Filled out from reference TRBV11-2 and TRBJ2-7, the complete variable domain reads EAGVAQSPRYKIIEKRQSVAFWCNPISGHATLYWYQQILGQGPKLLIQFQNNGVVDDSQLPKDRFSAERLKGVDSTLKIQPAKLEDSAVYLCASSLDSGRTPTYEQYFGPGTRLTVT.

The rearrangement uses TRBV5-6 and TRBJ2-7; the D gene is possibly TRBD1 (5 bases). Germline V lookup: CDR1 SGHDT, CDR2 YYEEEE. Between the trimmed V and J ends, which lost 1 base and 2 bases, there was a span of 10 bases. The CDR3 has 14 amino acids. CDR3: CASSLLSGPYEQYF. CDR3 sequence (DNA): TGTGCCAGCAGCTTGCTATCAGGGCCCTACGAGCAGTACTTC.

The chain joins TRBV29-1 to TRBJ2-5; D may be TRBD2 (5 bases). Germline V gene data show CDR1 as SQVTM and CDR2 as ANQGSEA. V lost 3 bases and J 0 bases, leaving 8 bases between the germline ends. The CDR3 extends over 13 amino acids. CDR3 DNA: TGCAGCGTTGATGGGAGATACCAAGAGACCCAGTACTTC. It specifies CSVDGRYQETQYF.

The chain has TRBV2 and TRBJ2-7; no firm D call. Germline assignment: CDR1 SNHLY and CDR2 FYNNEI. Trimming removed 0 bases at V and 0 bases at J, with 15 bases between. This CDR3 contains 17 residues. As DNA, the CDR3 is TGTGCCAGCAGTGAAGCGCTTGGGTCAGTCCCCTCCTACGAGCAGTACTTC. This gives the protein CASSEALGSVPSYEQYF.

This chain connects TRBV7-6 to TRBJ2-5; unclear D gene. The V end lost 4 bases, the J end lost 5 bases, and 17 bases lay between the germline ends. There are 15 residues in the CDR3. Germline CDR1 SGHVS, CDR2 FNYEAQ. The CDR3 nucleotides are TGTGCCAGCAGCTCCTCCCTCAGAGAAAGTGAGACCCAGTACTTC. This gives the protein CASSSSLRESETQYF.

The V and J genes are TRBV27 and TRBJ2-2, with 10 positions matching TRBD1. The ends lost 3 bases at V and 2 bases at J; junction bases unmatched: 24. This CDR3 contains 23 residues. CDR1 is MNHEY, CDR2 SMNVEV, per germline (reference sequence). The CDR3 loop is CASSFVFLGTGDEKGPNTGELFF. The CDR3, as DNA: TGTGCCAGCAGTTTCGTATTTTTGGGGACAGGGGATGAGAAGGGCCCTAACACCGGGGAGCTGTTTTTT.

The chain employs TRBV11-2 and TRBJ2-3; D may be TRBD2 (6 bases). Trimming removed 0 bases at V and 5 bases at J, with 12 bases between. This CDR3 is 15 amino acids long. CDR1 and CDR2 from the germline V gene are SGHAT and FQNNGV. The CDR3 region has the DNA TGTGCCAGCAGCTTAGAGGACCTGGGGGGAGATACGCAGTATTTT. It is translated as CASSLEDLGGDTQYF.

The V and J genes are TRBV27 and TRBJ2-7; a weak D match, TRBD1 (6 bases). The CDR3 sequence is 14 residues long. CDR1 and CDR2 (germline): MNHEY, SMNVEV (reference sequence). The ends were cut back, 2 bases at V and 5 bases at J, with 13 bases in the middle. Here the CDR3 DNA reads TGTGCCAGCAGTTTAAGGGGGACCTTGAACGAGCAGTACTTC. This sequence encodes CASSLRGTLNEQYF.

The chain is built from TRBV10-3 and TRBJ1-2; possibly TRBD1 for D (6 bases). Trimming cost V 3 bases and J 8 bases, with 16 bases left between them. This CDR3 spans 14 amino acids. Per the germline V gene, CDR1 is ENHRY and CDR2 is SYGVKD. The CDR3 nucleotides read TGTGCCATCAGTGATCTTGGGGGCAGTGGGGGCTACACCTTC. It specifies CAISDLGGSGGYTF.

As concerns this clone: Other DNA sequences in this sample translate to the same CDR3. This chain links TRBV25-1 with TRBJ2-7; D unresolved. The CDR3 loop spans 11 amino acids. Germline values: CDR1 MGHDK, CDR2 SYGVNS. V dropped 3 bases and J dropped 3 bases, with 3 bases sitting between them. The CDR3 region is CASSDYYEQYF. As DNA, the CDR3 is TGTGCCAGCAGTGATTACTACGAGCAGTACTTC.

The table lists this clone with a count of one. The rearrangement uses TRBV27 and TRBJ2-1, with TRBD2 matching 8 bases. Germline trimming cut 5 bases from V and 2 bases from J; bases unmatched to any gene: 5. Germline V CDR1 and CDR2: MNHEY, SMNVEV (reference sequence). This CDR3 is 15 amino acids long. The CDR3 region has the DNA TGTGCCAGCAGTGTCGGGACTAGGACCTACAATGAGCAGTTCTTC. Its protein is CASSVGTRTYNEQFF.

The rearrangement links TRBV11-2 to TRBJ2-4, with a weak D call TRBD2 (5 bases). Germline lookup yields CDR1 SGHAT and CDR2 FQNNGV. Trimming removed 3 bases at V and 6 bases at J, with 12 bases between. The CDR3 is 14 residues long. The CDR3 reads CASSFRGNLNIQYF. The DNA of the CDR3 is TGTGCCAGCAGCTTTCGGGGAAACCTAAACATTCAGTACTTC.

The genes are TRBV2 and TRBJ1-1, with a weak D call TRBD1 (5 bases). This CDR3 has 12 amino acids. Germline V gene data show CDR1 as SNHLY and CDR2 as FYNNEI. Trimming removed 7 bases from V and 3 bases from J, with 9 bases in between. In DNA, the CDR3 is TGTGCCAGCACAGGGATGGACACTGAAGCTTTCTTT. It is translated as CASTGMDTEAFF.